This T cell receptor beta chain comes out of a study of cytomegalovirus exposure and HLA in healthy donors. Study details: Sequencing of around 200 million T cells in an earlier analysis found under 120 million unique TCR beta sequences.

Note on this clone: Its antigen is unknown.

The CDR3 has 17 amino acids. CDR1 and CDR2 from the germline V gene are KGHSH and LQKENI. V lost 3 bases and J lost 5; bases outside the gene matches: 12. Points from the study as a whole: Later genetic work tied a missense DCLRE1C variant to beta-chain V and J trimming. After further analysis at a later stage, roughly 16,000 TCR beta sequences were associated with HLA alleles at 0.05 false discovery rate.

In the PCR, 60 Vbeta and 13 Jbeta primers were used. Sequencing used immunoSEQ multiplex PCR; TCRdb keeps in-frame clones, though not all of them. This table has more than 120,000 clones, about 80% appearing once. The sample taken for sequencing was PBMCs. V is TRBV18 and J is TRBJ2-1, with 8 bases matching TRBD2. The TCR was taken from a woman between 40 and 55 years old in good health and CMV-seropositive. The CDR3 here is CASSPLATGLADNEQFF. CDR3 sequence (DNA): TGTGCCAGCTCACCCCTCGCGACAGGACTAGCAGACAATGAGCAGTTCTTC.